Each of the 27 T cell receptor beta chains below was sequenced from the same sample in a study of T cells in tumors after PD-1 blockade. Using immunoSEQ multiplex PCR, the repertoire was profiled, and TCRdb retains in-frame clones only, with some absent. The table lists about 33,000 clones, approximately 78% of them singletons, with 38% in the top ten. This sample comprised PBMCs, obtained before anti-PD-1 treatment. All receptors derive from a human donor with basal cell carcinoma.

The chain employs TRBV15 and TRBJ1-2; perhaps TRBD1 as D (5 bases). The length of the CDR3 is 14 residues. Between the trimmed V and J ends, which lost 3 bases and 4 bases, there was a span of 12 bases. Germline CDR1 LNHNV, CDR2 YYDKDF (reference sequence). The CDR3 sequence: CATSRGGDGYGYTF. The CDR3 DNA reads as TGTGCCACCAGCAGGGGTGGGGACGGCTATGGCTACACCTTC.

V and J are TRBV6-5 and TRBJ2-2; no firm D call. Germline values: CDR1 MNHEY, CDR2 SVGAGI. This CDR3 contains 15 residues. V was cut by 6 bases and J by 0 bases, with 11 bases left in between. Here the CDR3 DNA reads TGTGCCAGCAGGTGGGCGGTAGCGAACACCGGGGAGCTGTTTTTT. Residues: CASRWAVANTGELFF.

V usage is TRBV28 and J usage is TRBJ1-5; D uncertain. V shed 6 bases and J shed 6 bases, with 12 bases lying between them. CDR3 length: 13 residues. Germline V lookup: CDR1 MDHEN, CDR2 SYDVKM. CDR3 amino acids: CASSPTLGQPQHF. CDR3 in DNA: TGTGCCAGCAGCCCTACCCTGGGTCAGCCCCAGCATTTT. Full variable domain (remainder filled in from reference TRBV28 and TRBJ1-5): DVKVTQSSRYLVKRTGEKVFLECVQDMDHENMFWYRQDPGLGLRLIYFSYDVKMKEKGDIPEGYSVSREKKERFSLILESASTNQTSMYLCASSPTLGQPQHFGDGTRLSIL.

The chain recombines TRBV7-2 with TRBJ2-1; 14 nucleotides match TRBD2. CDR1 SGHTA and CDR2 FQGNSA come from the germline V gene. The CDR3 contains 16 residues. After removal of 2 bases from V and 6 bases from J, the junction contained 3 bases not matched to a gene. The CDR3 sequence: CASSLRTSGGLNEQFF. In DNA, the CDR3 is TGTGCCAGCAGCTTACGGACTAGCGGGGGGCTCAATGAGCAGTTCTTC.

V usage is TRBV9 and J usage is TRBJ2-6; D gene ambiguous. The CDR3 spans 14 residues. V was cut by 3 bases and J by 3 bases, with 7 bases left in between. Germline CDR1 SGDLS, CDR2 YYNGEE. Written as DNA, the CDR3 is TGTGCCAGCAGCGGGGGTGATGGGGCCAACGTCCTGACTTTC. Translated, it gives CASSGGDGANVLTF.

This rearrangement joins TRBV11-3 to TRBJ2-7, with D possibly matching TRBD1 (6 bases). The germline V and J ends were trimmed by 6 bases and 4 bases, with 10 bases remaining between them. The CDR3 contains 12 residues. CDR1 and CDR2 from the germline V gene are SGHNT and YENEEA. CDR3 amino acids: CASSSDRYEQYF. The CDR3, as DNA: TGTGCCAGCAGTTCGGACAGATACGAGCAGTACTTC.

The chain's CDR3 is CASSTGENTGELFF. In nucleotides, the CDR3 is TGTGCCAGTAGTACGGGCGAAAACACCGGGGAGCTGTTTTTT. This chain joins TRBV19 and TRBJ2-2; D is undetermined. V lost 4 bases and J lost 2, with 8 bases in between. The germline V gene has CDR1 LNHDA and CDR2 SQIVND (reference sequence). The CDR3 consists of 14 residues.

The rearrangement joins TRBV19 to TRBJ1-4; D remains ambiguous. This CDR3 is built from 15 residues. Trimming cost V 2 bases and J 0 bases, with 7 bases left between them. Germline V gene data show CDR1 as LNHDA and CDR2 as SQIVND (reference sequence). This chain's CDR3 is CASSIRAATNEKLFF. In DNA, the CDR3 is TGTGCCAGTAGTATAAGGGCAGCAACTAATGAAAAACTGTTTTTT.

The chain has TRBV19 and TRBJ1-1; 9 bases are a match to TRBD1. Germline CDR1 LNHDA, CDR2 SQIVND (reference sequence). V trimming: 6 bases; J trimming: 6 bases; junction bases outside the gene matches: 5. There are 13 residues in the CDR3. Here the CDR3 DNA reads TGTGCCAGTAGAAACAGGGGGCTCGCTGAAGCTTTCTTT. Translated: CASRNRGLAEAFF.

The CDR3 bases are TGTGCCTGGAGTGTATTAAATCTGGCCGTGGGAGGCTACACCTTC. Translated: CAWSVLNLAVGGYTF. J is TRBJ1-2 and V is TRBV30; D gene uncertain. The CDR3 is 15 residues long. Germline V gene sequence: CDR1 GTSNPN, CDR2 SVGIG (reference sequence). The V end lost 0 bases, the J end lost 8 bases, and 19 bases lay between the germline ends. The full variable domain, rest sourced from reference TRBV30 and TRBJ1-2, is SQTIHQWPATLVQPVGSPLSLECTVEGTSNPNLYWYRQAAGRGLQLLFYSVGIGQISSEVPQNLSASRPQDRQFILSSKKLLLSDSGFYLCAWSVLNLAVGGYTFGSGTRLTVV.

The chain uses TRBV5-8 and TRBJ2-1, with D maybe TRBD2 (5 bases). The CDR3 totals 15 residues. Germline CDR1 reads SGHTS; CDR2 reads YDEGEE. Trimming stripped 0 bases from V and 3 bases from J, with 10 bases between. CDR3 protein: CASSLGGSLYNEQFF. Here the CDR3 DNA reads TGTGCCAGCAGCTTGGGAGGGTCCCTCTACAATGAGCAGTTCTTC.

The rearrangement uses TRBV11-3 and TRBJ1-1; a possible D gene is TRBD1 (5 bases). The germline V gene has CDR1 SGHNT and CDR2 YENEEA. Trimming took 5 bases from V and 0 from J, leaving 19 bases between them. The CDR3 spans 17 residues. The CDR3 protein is CASSRAGRWGLNTEAFF. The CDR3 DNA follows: TGTGCCAGCAGCCGGGCGGGCAGGTGGGGACTGAACACTGAAGCTTTCTTT.

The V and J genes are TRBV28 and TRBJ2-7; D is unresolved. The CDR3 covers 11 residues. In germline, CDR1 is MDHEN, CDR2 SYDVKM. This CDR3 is CASSAPYEQYF. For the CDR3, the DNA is TGTGCGAGTTCTGCTCCCTACGAGCAGTACTTC. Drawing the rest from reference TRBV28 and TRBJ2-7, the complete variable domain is DVKVTQSSRYLVKRTGEKVFLECVQDMDHENMFWYRQDPGLGLRLIYFSYDVKMKEKGDIPEGYSVSREKKERFSLILESASTNQTSMYLCASSAPYEQYFGPGTRLTVT.

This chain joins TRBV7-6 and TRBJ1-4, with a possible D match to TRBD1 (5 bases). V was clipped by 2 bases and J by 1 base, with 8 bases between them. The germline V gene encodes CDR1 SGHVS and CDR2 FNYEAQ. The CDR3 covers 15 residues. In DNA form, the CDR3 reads TGTGCCAGCAGCTTATTTGGACAAACTAATGAAAAACTGTTTTTT. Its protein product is CASSLFGQTNEKLFF.

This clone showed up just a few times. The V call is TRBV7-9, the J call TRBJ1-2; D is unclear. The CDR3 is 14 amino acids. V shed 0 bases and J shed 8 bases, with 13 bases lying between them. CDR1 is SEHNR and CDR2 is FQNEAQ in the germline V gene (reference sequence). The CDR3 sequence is CASSLAGQRRGYTF. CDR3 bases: TGTGCCAGCAGCTTAGCGGGCCAGCGGCGGGGCTACACCTTC.

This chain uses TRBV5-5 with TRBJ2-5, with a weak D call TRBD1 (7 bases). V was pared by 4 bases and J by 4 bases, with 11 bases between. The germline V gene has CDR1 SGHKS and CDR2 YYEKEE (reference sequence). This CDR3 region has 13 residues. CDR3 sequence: CASSRQGGETQYF. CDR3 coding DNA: TGTGCCAGCAGCAGACAGGGAGGAGAGACCCAGTACTTC. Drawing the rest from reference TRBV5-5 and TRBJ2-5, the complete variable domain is DAGVTQSPTHLIKTRGQQVTLRCSPISGHKSVSWYQQVLGQGPQFIFQYYEKEERGRGNFPDRFSARQFPNYSSELNVNALLLGDSALYLCASSRQGGETQYFGPGTRLLVL.

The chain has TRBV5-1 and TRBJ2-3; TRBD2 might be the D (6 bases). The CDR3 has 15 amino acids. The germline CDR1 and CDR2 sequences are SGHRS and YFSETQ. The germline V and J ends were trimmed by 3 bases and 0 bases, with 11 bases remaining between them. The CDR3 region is CASSWSGLSTDTQYF. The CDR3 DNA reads TGCGCCAGCAGCTGGAGCGGGCTGAGCACAGATACGCAGTATTTT. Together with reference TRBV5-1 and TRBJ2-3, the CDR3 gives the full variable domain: KAGVTQTPRYLIKTRGQQVTLSCSPISGHRSVSWYQQTPGQGLQFLFEYFSETQRNKGNFPGRFSGRQFSNSRSEMNVSTLELGDSALYLCASSWSGLSTDTQYFGPGTRLTVL.

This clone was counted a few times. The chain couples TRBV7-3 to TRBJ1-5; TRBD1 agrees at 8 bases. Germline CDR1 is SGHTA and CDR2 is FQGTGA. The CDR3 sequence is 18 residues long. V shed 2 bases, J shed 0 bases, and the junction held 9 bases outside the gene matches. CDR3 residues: CASSLVFGTGNSNQPQHF. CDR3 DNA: TGTGCCAGCAGCTTAGTTTTTGGGACAGGTAATAGCAATCAGCCCCAGCATTTT.

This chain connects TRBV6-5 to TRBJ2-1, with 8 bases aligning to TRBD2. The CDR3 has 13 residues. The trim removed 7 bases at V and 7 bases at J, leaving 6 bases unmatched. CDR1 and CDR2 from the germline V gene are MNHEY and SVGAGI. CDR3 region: CASTRGAGNEQFF. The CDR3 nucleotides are TGTGCCAGCACGCGGGGGGCTGGGAATGAGCAGTTCTTC.

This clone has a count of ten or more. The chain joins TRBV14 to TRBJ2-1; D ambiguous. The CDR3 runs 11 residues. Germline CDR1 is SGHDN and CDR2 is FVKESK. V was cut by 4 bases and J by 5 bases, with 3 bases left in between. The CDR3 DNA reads TGTGCCAGCAGCCTAAACAATGAGCAGTTCTTC. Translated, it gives CASSLNNEQFF.

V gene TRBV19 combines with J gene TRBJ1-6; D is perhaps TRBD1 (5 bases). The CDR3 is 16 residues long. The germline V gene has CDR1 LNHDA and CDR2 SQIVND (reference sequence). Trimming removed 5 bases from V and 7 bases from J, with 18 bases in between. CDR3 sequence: CASSPTGTAGNSPLHF. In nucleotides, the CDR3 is TGTGCCAGTAGTCCTACCGGGACCGCGGGGAATTCACCCCTCCACTTT.

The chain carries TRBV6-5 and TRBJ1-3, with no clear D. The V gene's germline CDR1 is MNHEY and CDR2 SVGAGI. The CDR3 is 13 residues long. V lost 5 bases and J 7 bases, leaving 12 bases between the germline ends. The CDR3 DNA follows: TGTGCCAGCAGTCCGCTAGGTGTTAACACCATATATTTT. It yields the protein CASSPLGVNTIYF.

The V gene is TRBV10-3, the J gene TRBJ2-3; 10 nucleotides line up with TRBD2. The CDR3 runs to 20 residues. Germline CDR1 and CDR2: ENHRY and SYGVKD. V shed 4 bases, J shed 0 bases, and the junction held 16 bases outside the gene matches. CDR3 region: CAISAHMGLALAESTDTQYF. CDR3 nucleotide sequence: TGTGCCATCAGTGCTCATATGGGACTAGCGTTGGCGGAAAGCACAGATACGCAGTATTTT.

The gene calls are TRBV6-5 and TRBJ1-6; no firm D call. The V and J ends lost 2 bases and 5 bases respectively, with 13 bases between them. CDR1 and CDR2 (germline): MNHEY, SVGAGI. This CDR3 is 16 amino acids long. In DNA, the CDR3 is TGTGCCAGCAGTTACGAGGCTCTCTCTAATAATTCACCCCTCCACTTT. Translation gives CASSYEALSNNSPLHF.

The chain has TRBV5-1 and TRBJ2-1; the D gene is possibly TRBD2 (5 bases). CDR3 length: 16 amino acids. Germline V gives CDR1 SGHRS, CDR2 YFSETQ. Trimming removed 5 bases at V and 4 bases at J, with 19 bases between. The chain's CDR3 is CASRLHGEPGYNEQFF. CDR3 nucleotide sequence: TGCGCCAGCAGGTTGCACGGGGAGCCGGGGTACAATGAGCAGTTCTTC.

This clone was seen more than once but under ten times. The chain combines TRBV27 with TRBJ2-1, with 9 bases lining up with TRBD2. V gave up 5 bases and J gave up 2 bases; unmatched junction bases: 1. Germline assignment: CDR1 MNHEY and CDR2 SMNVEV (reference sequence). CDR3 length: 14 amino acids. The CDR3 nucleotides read TGTGCCAGCAGTCTAGCGGGGCCCTACAATGAGCAGTTCTTC. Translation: CASSLAGPYNEQFF.

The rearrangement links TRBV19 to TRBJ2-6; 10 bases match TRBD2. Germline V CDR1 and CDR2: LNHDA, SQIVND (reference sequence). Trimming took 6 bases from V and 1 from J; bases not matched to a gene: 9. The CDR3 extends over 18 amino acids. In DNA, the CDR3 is TGTGCCAGTAGCCGCCGCGGGACTAGCGCATCTGGGGCCAACGTCCTGACTTTC. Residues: CASSRRGTSASGANVLTF.